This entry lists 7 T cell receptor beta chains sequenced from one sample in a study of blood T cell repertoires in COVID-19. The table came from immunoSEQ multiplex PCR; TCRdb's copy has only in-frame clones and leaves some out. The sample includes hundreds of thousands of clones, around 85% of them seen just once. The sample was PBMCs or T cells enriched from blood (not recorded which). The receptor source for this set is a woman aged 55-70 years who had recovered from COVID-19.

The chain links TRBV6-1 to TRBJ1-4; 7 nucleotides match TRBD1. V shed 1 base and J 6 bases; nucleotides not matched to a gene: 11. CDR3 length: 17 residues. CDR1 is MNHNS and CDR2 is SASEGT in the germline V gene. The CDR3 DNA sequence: TGTGCCAGCAGTGAAGTGACAGGGTTGGTGGGAGATGAAAAACTGTTTTTT. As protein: CASSEVTGLVGDEKLFF.

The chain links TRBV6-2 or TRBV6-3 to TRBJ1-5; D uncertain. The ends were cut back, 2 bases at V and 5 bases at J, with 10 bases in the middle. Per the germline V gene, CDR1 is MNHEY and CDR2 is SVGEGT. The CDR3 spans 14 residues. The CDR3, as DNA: TGTGCCAGCAGTTACCCCGGAGGGCATCAGCCCCAGCATTTT. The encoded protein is CASSYPGGHQPQHF.

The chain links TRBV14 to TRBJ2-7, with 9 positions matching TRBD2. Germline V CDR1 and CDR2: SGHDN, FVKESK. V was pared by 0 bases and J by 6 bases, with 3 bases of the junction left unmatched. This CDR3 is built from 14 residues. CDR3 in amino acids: CASSQDAGGAEQYF. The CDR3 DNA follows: TGTGCCAGCAGCCAAGATGCGGGAGGGGCCGAGCAGTACTTC.

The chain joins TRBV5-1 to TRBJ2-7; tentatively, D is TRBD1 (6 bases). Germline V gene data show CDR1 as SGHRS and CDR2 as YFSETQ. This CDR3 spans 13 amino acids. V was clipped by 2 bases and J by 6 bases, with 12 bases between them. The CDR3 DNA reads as TGCGCCAGCAGCTTTGCACAGGGACGCGAGCAGTACTTC. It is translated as CASSFAQGREQYF.

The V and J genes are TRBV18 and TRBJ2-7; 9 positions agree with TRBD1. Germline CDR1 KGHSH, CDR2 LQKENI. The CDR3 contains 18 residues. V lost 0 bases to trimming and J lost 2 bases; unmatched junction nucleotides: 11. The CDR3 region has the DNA TGTGCCAGCTCACCACCGGACAGGGGATACCTTGCTACCTACGAGCAGTACGTC. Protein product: CASSPPDRGYLATYEQYV.

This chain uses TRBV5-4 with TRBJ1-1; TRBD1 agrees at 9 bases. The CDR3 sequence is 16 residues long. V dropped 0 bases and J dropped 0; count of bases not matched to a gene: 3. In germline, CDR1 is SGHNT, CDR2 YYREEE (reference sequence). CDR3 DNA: TGTGCCAGCAGCTTGGACAGGGGGCTCCTGAACACTGAAGCTTTCTTT. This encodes CASSLDRGLLNTEAFF.

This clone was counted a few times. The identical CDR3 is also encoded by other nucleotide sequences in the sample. CDR3 DNA: TGCGCCAGCAGCTTGGAAGGGACAGGGGGCAATCAGCCCCAGCATTTT. Its translation: CASSLEGTGGNQPQHF. V and J are TRBV5-1 and TRBJ1-5; TRBD1 agrees at 10 bases. The J segment lost 2 bases and the V segment lost 0 bases, leaving 2 bases of the junction unmatched. The CDR3 runs 16 residues. Germline lookup yields CDR1 SGHRS and CDR2 YFSETQ.